This section outlines one TCR beta chain sequence together with its context. Its cognate antigen is unknown. This sample stems from a study of T cell responses to AZD1222 COVID-19 vaccine. Whole-study findings and limits: Clonal diversity may have been underestimated in mostly white British donors.

The CDR3 contains 14 residues. Germline CDR1 reads MNHEY; CDR2 reads SMNVEV (reference sequence). The V and J ends lost 6 bases and 1 base, in that order; junction bases with no gene match: 5. Method: immunoSEQ multiplex PCR; TCRdb's copy keeps in-frame clones and lacks some. The sample carries more than 95,000 clones, 85% to 90% recorded once. This sequence originates from an adult in good health. Material: peripheral blood, obtained on day 0 of AZD1222 vaccination. The chain couples TRBV27 to TRBJ1-1, with 7 bases identical to TRBD1. CDR3 residues: CASRTGTRNTEAFF. As DNA, the CDR3 is TGTGCCAGCAGGACAGGGACAAGGAACACTGAAGCTTTCTTT.